This TCR beta chain was captured in a study of identical twins. The germline CDR1 and CDR2 sequences are SGHRS and YFSETQ. Between the trimmed V and J ends, which lost 0 bases and 4 bases, there was a span of 9 bases. The CDR3 runs 14 residues. Note on this clonotype: Its cognate antigen is unknown.

Study-wide points: Conclusions relied on cross-sectional statistical analysis, not following the same donors. Clonotypes of the beta chain that were abundant in cord blood carried fewer insertions (memory repertoires showed none).

Using its own MiXCR run on the 5' RACE reads, TCRdb lists one record per CDR3 protein. Of approximately 500,000 distinct CDR3 sequences listed, roughly 26% are singletons. Separately, the same data were catalogued under a study of T cells expressing NK-cell markers. From that second work: From sorted CD3+CD56+NKG2C+, CD3+CD56+NKG2C- and CD3+CD56-NKG2C+ T cells came the TCR beta repertoires.

Material for sequencing was CD4+ T cells sorted from blood. This TCR was sampled from a woman aged 18 to 35 in good health. This chain links TRBV5-1 with TRBJ2-3; D remains ambiguous. The CDR3 DNA sequence: TGCGCCAGCAGCTTGGACTATAAATCAGATACGCAGTATTTT. Amino acid sequence: CASSLDYKSDTQYF.